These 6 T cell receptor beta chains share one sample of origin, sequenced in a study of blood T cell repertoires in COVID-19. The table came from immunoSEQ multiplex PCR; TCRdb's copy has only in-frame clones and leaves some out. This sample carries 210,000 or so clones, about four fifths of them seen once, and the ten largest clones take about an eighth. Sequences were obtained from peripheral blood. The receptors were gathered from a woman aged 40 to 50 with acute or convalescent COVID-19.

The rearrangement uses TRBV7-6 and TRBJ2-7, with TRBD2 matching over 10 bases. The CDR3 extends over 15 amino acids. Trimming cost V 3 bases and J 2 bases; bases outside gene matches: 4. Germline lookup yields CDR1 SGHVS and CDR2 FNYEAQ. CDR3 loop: CASSLLAGDTYEQYF. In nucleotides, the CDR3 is TGTGCCAGCAGCTTGCTAGCGGGAGATACCTACGAGCAGTACTTC.

The CDR3 is CASRTKGYNEQFF. The CDR3 DNA reads TGTGCCAGCAGGACTAAAGGCTACAATGAGCAGTTCTTC. This rearrangement joins TRBV2 to TRBJ2-1, with TRBD2 as a possible D gene (5 bases). V lost 6 bases, J lost 3 bases, and 9 bases lay in between. From germline, CDR1 is SNHLY and CDR2 FYNNEI. The CDR3 contains 13 residues.

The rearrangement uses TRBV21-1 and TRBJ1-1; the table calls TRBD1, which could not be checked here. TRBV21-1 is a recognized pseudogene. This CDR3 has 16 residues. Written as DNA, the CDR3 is TGTGCCAGCAGCAGCCGACAGGGACGATCAAACACTGAAGCTTTCTTT. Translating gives CASSSRQGRSNTEAFF.

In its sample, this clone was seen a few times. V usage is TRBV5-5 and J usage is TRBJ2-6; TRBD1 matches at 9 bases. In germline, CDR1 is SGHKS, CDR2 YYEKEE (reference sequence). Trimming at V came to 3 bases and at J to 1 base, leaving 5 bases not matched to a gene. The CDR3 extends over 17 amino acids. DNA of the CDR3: TGTGCCAGCAGCTCCCGGGACAGGGTTTCTGGGGCCAACGTCCTGACTTTC. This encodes CASSSRDRVSGANVLTF.

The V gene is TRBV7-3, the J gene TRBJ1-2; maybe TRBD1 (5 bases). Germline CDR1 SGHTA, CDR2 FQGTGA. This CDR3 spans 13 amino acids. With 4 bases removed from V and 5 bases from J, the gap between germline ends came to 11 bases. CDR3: CASSSTGGYGYTF. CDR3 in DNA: TGTGCCAGCAGCTCCACCGGGGGGTATGGCTACACCTTC.

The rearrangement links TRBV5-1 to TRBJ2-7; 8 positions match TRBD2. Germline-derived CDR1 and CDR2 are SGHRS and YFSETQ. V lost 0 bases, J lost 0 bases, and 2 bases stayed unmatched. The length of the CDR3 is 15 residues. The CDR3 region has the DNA TGCGCCAGCAGCTTGGTAGCGGGGAGCTCCTACGAGCAGTACTTC. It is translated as CASSLVAGSSYEQYF. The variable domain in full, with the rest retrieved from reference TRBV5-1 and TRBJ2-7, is KAGVTQTPRYLIKTRGQQVTLSCSPISGHRSVSWYQQTPGQGLQFLFEYFSETQRNKGNFPGRFSGRQFSNSRSEMNVSTLELGDSALYLCASSLVAGSSYEQYFGPGTRLTVT.